This T cell receptor (beta chain) was profiled in a study of PD-1 blockade in classical Hodgkin lymphoma. Brentuximab vedotin exposure varied among the patients, all of whom had relapsed after autologous stem cell transplantation. Per the germline V gene, CDR1 is SEHNR and CDR2 is FQNEAQ (reference sequence). The CDR3 loop spans 16 amino acids. V was shortened by 4 bases and J by 5 bases, with 18 bases between the two germline ends. The table came from immunoSEQ multiplex PCR; TCRdb's copy has only in-frame clones and leaves some out. This sample has 50,000 to 75,000 clones, with 88% found just once.

This chain links TRBV7-9 with TRBJ1-5; D remains ambiguous. The specimen comprised peripheral blood mononuclear cells (PBMCs), sampled before the second cycle of nivolumab. The origin of this receptor is a human donor with classical Hodgkin lymphoma. CDR3 DNA: TGTGCCAGCAGCTCAAGTTGGGGAAAGGTGGATCAGCCCCAGCATTTT. Its translation is CASSSSWGKVDQPQHF.